The 18 T cell receptor beta chains presented below share a single source sample, sequenced in a study of shared clonotypes between healthy human individuals. Sequencing was performed with immunoSEQ multiplex PCR; in TCRdb, only in-frame clones are kept and a portion is missing. The table lists fewer than 1.8 million clones, around 98.5% of them singletons. Sequenced sample: naive CD4+ T cells sorted from blood. Indicated subset: CD45RA+ positively selected. These receptors originate from a man aged 25 to 40 in good health.

V usage is TRBV7-9 and J usage is TRBJ2-1; 11 bases match TRBD2. The J segment lost 1 base and the V segment lost 5 bases, leaving 4 bases of the junction unmatched. Germline V gives CDR1 SEHNR, CDR2 FQNEAQ (reference sequence). This CDR3 contains 16 residues. The CDR3 reads CASSLVAGGSYNEQFF. In DNA, the CDR3 is TGTGCCAGCAGCCTCGTAGCGGGAGGGTCCTACAATGAGCAGTTCTTC.

The V call is TRBV5-6, the J call TRBJ1-5; 10 bases line up with TRBD1. V shed 0 bases and J 1 base; nucleotides not matched to a gene: 4. The CDR3 is made up of 17 amino acids. CDR1 SGHDT and CDR2 YYEEEE come from the germline V gene. The CDR3 region has the DNA TGTGCCAGCAGCTTGGCGACAGGGGGCGGGAGCAATCAGCCCCAGCATTTT. Translated, it gives CASSLATGGGSNQPQHF.

CDR3 in amino acids: CASSDRGQGGSTEAFF. The CDR3 nucleotides are TGCGCCAGCAGCGATAGGGGACAGGGCGGTAGCACTGAAGCTTTCTTT. The genes are TRBV5-1 and TRBJ1-1, with 9 bases fitting TRBD1. The CDR3 is 16 amino acids. J was trimmed by 4 bases and V by 4 bases; bases with no gene match: 11. Germline V CDR1 and CDR2: SGHRS, YFSETQ.

The CDR3 DNA follows: TGTGCCAGCAGCGCTGGCCGCCGGGGAGAGAACTATGGCTACACCTTC. Encoded protein: CASSAGRRGENYGYTF. J is TRBJ1-2 and V is TRBV5-6; D remains unclear. CDR3 length equals 16 residues. V lost 4 bases and J lost 2, with 18 bases in between. In germline, CDR1 is SGHDT, CDR2 YYEEEE.

This chain links TRBV5-4 with TRBJ2-7, with 10 bases matching TRBD1. Looked up from germline, CDR1 is SGHNT and CDR2 is YYREEE (reference sequence). This CDR3 comprises 15 residues. With V trimmed by 4 bases and J by 0 bases, 4 bases remained unmatched. The CDR3: CASSGGQGSSYEQYF. The CDR3 nucleotides read TGTGCCAGCAGCGGGGGACAGGGGAGCTCCTACGAGCAGTACTTC.

The chain couples TRBV5-7 to TRBJ2-3; D uncertain. TRBV5-7 is identified as an open reading frame with a role that is uncertain. V was pared by 2 bases and J by 6 bases, with 19 bases between. The CDR3 has 16 residues. DNA for the CDR3: TGTGCCAGCAGCTTTTGTATAGTCCCAAAATCTGATACGCAGTATTTT. As protein: CASSFCIVPKSDTQYF.

The CDR3 region has the DNA TGTGCCAGCAGCTTCGGACAGGGTGGCTATGGCTACACCTTC. Residues: CASSFGQGGYGYTF. The gene calls are TRBV7-3 and TRBJ1-2, with TRBD1 matching over 8 bases. Trimming at V came to 3 bases and at J to 4 bases, leaving 4 bases not matched to a gene. The length of the CDR3 is 14 residues. Germline CDR1 and CDR2: SGHTA and FQGTGA. The full variable domain, with the rest looked up from reference TRBV7-3 and TRBJ1-2, is GAGVSQTPSNKVTEKGKYVELRCDPISGHTALYWYRQSLGQGPEFLIYFQGTGAADDSGLPNDRFFAVRPEGSVSTLKIQRTERGDSAVYLCASSFGQGGYGYTFGSGTRLTVV.

DNA of the CDR3: TGTGCCAGCAGCTTAACCGATACCTACAATGAGCAGTTCTTC. Translating gives CASSLTDTYNEQFF. The chain carries TRBV7-3 and TRBJ2-1, with unresolved D. Germline-derived CDR1 and CDR2 are SGHTA and FQGTGA. The CDR3 is made up of 14 amino acids. The V and J ends lost 0 bases and 2 bases respectively, with 5 bases between them.

This chain joins TRBV7-9 and TRBJ1-2; 9 bases are a match to TRBD1. The CDR3 runs to 12 residues. Unmatched junction bases numbered 7, after V lost 5 bases and J lost 12 bases. Germline CDR1 reads SEHNR; CDR2 reads FQNEAQ (reference sequence). CDR3: CASSPRDRDDTF. The CDR3 DNA reads TGTGCCAGCAGCCCTCGGGACAGGGACGACACCTTC.

The chain has TRBV6-6 and TRBJ2-1; 8 bases agree with TRBD1. CDR3 length: 15 residues. After removal of 3 bases from V and 8 bases from J, the junction contained 9 bases not matched to a gene. Germline V gene lookup returns CDR1 MNHNY and CDR2 SVGAGI (reference sequence). The CDR3 DNA sequence: TGTGCCAGCAGTTATCTCGGACAGGGTATCTATGAGCAGTTCTTC. Its protein is CASSYLGQGIYEQFF.

Concerning this clone itself: Other DNA sequences in the same sample also yield this CDR3. The CDR3 protein is CATSRGASAYEQYF. Here the CDR3 DNA reads TGTGCCACCAGCAGGGGGGCGTCCGCCTACGAGCAGTACTTC. V gene TRBV15 combines with J gene TRBJ2-7, with D perhaps matching TRBD1 (6 bases). V lost 3 bases, J lost 2 bases, and 11 bases lay in between. Germline V gene data show CDR1 as LNHNV and CDR2 as YYDKDF (reference sequence). The CDR3 spans 14 residues.

In DNA form, the CDR3 reads TGTGCCAGCAGCGTAGACCTGCCCAGCCATGAGCAGTTCTTC. Protein sequence: CASSVDLPSHEQFF. J is TRBJ2-1 and V is TRBV9; D not certain. This CDR3 has 14 residues. V lost 0 bases to trimming and J lost 8 bases, with 12 bases between them. From germline, CDR1 is SGDLS and CDR2 YYNGEE.

This clone was picked up one time. This chain joins TRBV30 and TRBJ2-5, with D unresolved. The length of the CDR3 is 13 residues. V shed 0 bases and J shed 2 bases, with 7 bases lying between them. CDR1 is GTSNPN, CDR2 SVGIG, per germline (reference sequence). The CDR3 nucleotides read TGTGCCTGGAGTGTTGTTCTGCAAGAGACCCAGTACTTC. It yields the protein CAWSVVLQETQYF.

The CDR3 DNA follows: TGTGCCAGCAGCTTGGTACCGAGGTTCGGCACAGATACGCAGTATTTT. It translates to CASSLVPRFGTDTQYF. The chain is built from TRBV5-6 and TRBJ2-3, with D unresolved. Germline assignment: CDR1 SGHDT and CDR2 YYEEEE. CDR3 length equals 16 residues. The germline V and J ends were trimmed by 0 bases and 1 base, with 12 bases remaining between them. Looking up the rest from reference TRBV5-6 and TRBJ2-3 gives the full variable domain: DAGVTQSPTHLIKTRGQQVTLRCSPKSGHDTVSWYQQALGQGPQFIFQYYEEEERQRGNFPDRFSGHQFPNYSSELNVNALLLGDSALYLCASSLVPRFGTDTQYFGPGTRLTVL.

This rearrangement joins TRBV6-5 to TRBJ2-7, with unresolved D. The CDR3 consists of 15 residues. In germline, CDR1 is MNHEY, CDR2 SVGAGI. V lost 0 bases and J 2 bases, leaving 11 bases between the germline ends. CDR3 sequence (DNA): TGTGCCAGCAGTTACTCGAGCTGGGGTACCTACGAGCAGTACTTC. It yields the protein CASSYSSWGTYEQYF.

V is TRBV5-1 and J is TRBJ2-6, with no clear D. This CDR3 is 19 amino acids long. Deletions cut 0 bases from V and 2 bases from J, with 18 bases between. Germline values: CDR1 SGHRS, CDR2 YFSETQ. DNA for the CDR3: TGCGCCAGCAGCTTGGTTCCTGGGGATGACTTGCCTGGGGCCAACGTCCTGACTTTC. Its protein is CASSLVPGDDLPGANVLTF. Full variable domain (rest looked up from reference TRBV5-1 and TRBJ2-6): KAGVTQTPRYLIKTRGQQVTLSCSPISGHRSVSWYQQTPGQGLQFLFEYFSETQRNKGNFPGRFSGRQFSNSRSEMNVSTLELGDSALYLCASSLVPGDDLPGANVLTFGAGSRLTVL.

The CDR3 sequence: CASSLGQGVGYEQYF. CDR3 sequence (DNA): TGCGCCAGCAGCTTGGGACAGGGGGTCGGATACGAGCAGTACTTC. The chain uses TRBV5-1 and TRBJ2-7; 9 bases are shared with TRBD1. The germline gives CDR1 SGHRS, CDR2 YFSETQ. With 0 bases clipped from V and 4 bases from J, the junction kept 5 bases outside the gene matches. This CDR3 spans 15 amino acids.

In DNA, the CDR3 is TGTGCCAGTAGTATGGGGCCAGGGTTCACTGAAGCTTTCTTT. As protein: CASSMGPGFTEAFF. The chain uses TRBV19 and TRBJ1-1, with D possibly matching TRBD1 (5 bases). The length of the CDR3 is 14 residues. The V end lost 3 bases, the J end lost 4 bases, and 12 bases lay between the germline ends. The germline V gene has CDR1 LNHDA and CDR2 SQIVND (reference sequence).